A selection of T cell receptor beta chains follows, all from one sample in a study of regulatory T cells in long-lasting Graves disease. TCRdb reanalysed the multiplex PCR reads using MiXCR and keeps one entry per CDR3 protein. The data hold more than 450,000 distinct CDR3 sequences, with around 16% observed a single time. A further study also used this sample, focusing on T cells in Graves' hyperthyroidism and ophthalmopathy.

The sample was peripheral blood mononuclear cells (PBMCs), taken at new diagnosis, from a patient treated with antithyroid drugs. The source is a man between 40 and 49 years old with Graves disease. CDR3s include the opening cysteine and the closing phenylalanine or tryptophan. Each record gives: CDR3 protein, V gene, J gene.

CDR3aa: CSVGGPGQYSEQYF
v_gene: TRBV29-1
j_gene: TRBJ2-7

CDR3aa: CSASYKERKTDTQYF
v_gene: TRBV20-1
j_gene: TRBJ2-3

CDR3aa: CASSGPSVRGWETQYF
v_gene: TRBV9
j_gene: TRBJ2-5

CDR3aa: CASSLSRQGAPEQYF
v_gene: TRBV3-1
j_gene: TRBJ2-7

CDR3aa: CASSQDKGTGVYEQYF
v_gene: TRBV4-1
j_gene: -

CDR3aa: CASSHALSSGYEQFF
v_gene: TRBV11-2
j_gene: TRBJ2-1

CDR3aa: CASSGQGASGYTF
v_gene: TRBV7-2
j_gene: TRBJ1-2

CDR3aa: CASSYRDRVKETQYF
v_gene: TRBV6-2/TRBV6-3
j_gene: TRBJ2-5

CDR3aa: CASSSPRIRDIQYF
v_gene: TRBV6-2/TRBV6-3
j_gene: TRBJ2-4

CDR3aa: CASSSGTGMNTEAFF
v_gene: TRBV5-4
j_gene: TRBJ1-1

CDR3aa: CASSLVEGYTF
v_gene: TRBV7-8
j_gene: TRBJ1-2

CDR3aa: CASRRGNEQYF
v_gene: TRBV11-1
j_gene: TRBJ2-7

CDR3aa: CASAPYGGGNQPQHF
v_gene: TRBV5-1
j_gene: TRBJ1-5

CDR3aa: CATGKGVAYNEQFF
v_gene: TRBV28
j_gene: TRBJ2-1

CDR3aa: CASSPGPNSNQPQHF
v_gene: TRBV18
j_gene: TRBJ1-5

CDR3aa: CSVVGGLNEQFF
v_gene: TRBV29-1
j_gene: TRBJ2-1

CDR3aa: CSARDPFGREGSYNEQFF
v_gene: TRBV20-1
j_gene: TRBJ2-1

CDR3aa: CASSMGTANTEAFF
v_gene: TRBV19
j_gene: TRBJ1-1

CDR3aa: CASSEAKGREADEQFF
v_gene: TRBV2
j_gene: TRBJ2-1

CDR3aa: CATSSRPDARQWENF
v_gene: TRBV15
j_gene: TRBJ2-7

CDR3aa: CACDDGNTEAFF
v_gene: TRBV28
j_gene: TRBJ1-1

CDR3aa: CASAGSSGNTIYF
v_gene: TRBV6-1
j_gene: TRBJ1-3

CDR3aa: CASSPSRLGAFF
v_gene: TRBV7-9
j_gene: TRBJ1-1

CDR3aa: CASSLSRGADTQYF
v_gene: TRBV5-1
j_gene: TRBJ2-3

CDR3aa: CSARARGAFTGELFF
v_gene: TRBV20-1
j_gene: TRBJ2-2

CDR3aa: CAISEGERLASYNEQFF
v_gene: TRBV10-3
j_gene: TRBJ2-1

CDR3aa: CASTPGTSGRGGQGTQYF
v_gene: TRBV6-2/TRBV6-3
j_gene: TRBJ2-5

CDR3aa: CASSSVGVSNQPQHF
v_gene: TRBV7-3
j_gene: TRBJ1-5

CDR3aa: CATSVPGQGEETQYF
v_gene: TRBV24-1
j_gene: TRBJ2-5

CDR3aa: CASSPHLGGSGANVLTF
v_gene: TRBV12-3/TRBV12-4
j_gene: TRBJ2-6

CDR3aa: CASSQGTSGSGELFF
v_gene: TRBV27
j_gene: TRBJ2-2

CDR3aa: CASSLTGTGQVEQFF
v_gene: TRBV28
j_gene: TRBJ2-1

CDR3aa: CASSAPGVLYNEQFF
v_gene: TRBV9
j_gene: TRBJ2-1

CDR3aa: CSAIRAGGPRNEQFF
v_gene: TRBV20-1
j_gene: TRBJ2-1

CDR3aa: CASSTTGRPGYTF
v_gene: TRBV12-3/TRBV12-4
j_gene: TRBJ1-2

CDR3aa: CASSQGSGGEQFF
v_gene: TRBV3-1
j_gene: TRBJ2-1

CDR3aa: CATSRVSDRGNEQFF
v_gene: TRBV15
j_gene: TRBJ2-1

CDR3aa: CASSYPGFEQYF
v_gene: TRBV6-5
j_gene: TRBJ2-7

CDR3aa: CASSVRDGDSPLHF
v_gene: TRBV9
j_gene: TRBJ1-6

CDR3aa: CASRLVLAGGHTDTQYF
v_gene: TRBV12-3/TRBV12-4
j_gene: TRBJ2-3

CDR3aa: CASSQVLFAASEQYF
v_gene: TRBV3-1
j_gene: TRBJ2-7

CDR3aa: CSAGLLAGEEKQYF
v_gene: TRBV20-1
j_gene: TRBJ2-7

CDR3aa: CSATSGMSSYEQYF
v_gene: TRBV20-1
j_gene: TRBJ2-7

CDR3aa: CATRPGQGETQYF
v_gene: TRBV24-1
j_gene: TRBJ2-5

CDR3aa: CASSFYDSLNQPQHF
v_gene: TRBV28
j_gene: TRBJ1-5

CDR3aa: CASRTGVRVEELFF
v_gene: TRBV11-2
j_gene: TRBJ2-2

CDR3aa: CASSQDSGAPEAFF
v_gene: TRBV4-1
j_gene: TRBJ1-1

CDR3aa: CASSEWNSDQPQHF
v_gene: TRBV25-1
j_gene: TRBJ1-5

CDR3aa: CSASGASYNEQFF
v_gene: TRBV20-1
j_gene: TRBJ2-1

CDR3aa: CASSPWASGYNEQFF
v_gene: TRBV3-1
j_gene: TRBJ2-1

CDR3aa: CASSPAALPEAFF
v_gene: TRBV12-3/TRBV12-4
j_gene: TRBJ1-1

CDR3aa: CSARSRERKYF
v_gene: TRBV20-1
j_gene: TRBJ2-7

CDR3aa: CSVAFGLNNEQFF
v_gene: TRBV29-1
j_gene: TRBJ2-1

CDR3aa: CASGLDRTYKGDNEQFF
v_gene: TRBV12-5
j_gene: TRBJ2-1

CDR3aa: CAIRGTSTETKYF
v_gene: TRBV10-3
j_gene: TRBJ2-5